One and the same sample provided the 6 T cell receptor beta chains below, sequenced in a study of blood T cell repertoires in COVID-19. Data came from immunoSEQ multiplex PCR; TCRdb stores just in-frame clones and leaves some out. The sample gives under 200,000 clones, approximately 80% of which show up once; under 3.5% is in the top ten. The source material was peripheral blood. These receptors were taken from a woman aged 60-75 years with acute or convalescent COVID-19.

In nucleotides, the CDR3 is TGTGCCAGCAGCCAACTGTGGGTTAGCGGGGGACCCCAAGAGACCCAGTACTTC. This encodes CASSQLWVSGGPQETQYF. The chain carries TRBV14 and TRBJ2-5; 9 nucleotides align to TRBD2. V shed 2 bases and J 1 base; nucleotides not matched to a gene: 11. The germline gives CDR1 SGHDN, CDR2 FVKESK. The CDR3 is made up of 18 amino acids.

The genes are TRBV6-2 or TRBV6-3 and TRBJ1-1; the D is unclear. Germline V gives CDR1 MNHEY, CDR2 SVGEGT. This CDR3 spans 14 amino acids. V lost 5 bases to trimming and J lost 0 bases, with 10 bases between them. In DNA form, the CDR3 reads TGTGCCAGCAGTCCAGTCTTGTTGAACACTGAAGCTTTCTTT. Translated: CASSPVLLNTEAFF.

About this clone itself: One end of the junction varies from germline; a read error may be responsible. The V call is TRBV7-7, the J call TRBJ1-1; no firm D call. The CDR3 loop spans 13 amino acids. Germline CDR1 and CDR2: SSHAT and FNYEAQ (reference sequence). The CDR3: CASSLNGNTEAFF. The CDR3 nucleotides are TGTGCTAGCAGCTTAAACGGGAACACTGAAGCTTTCTTT.

This clone was recorded a few times. A read error may account for a junction end that differs from germline. The genes are TRBV7-7 and TRBJ2-1; TRBD2 agrees at 9 bases. The CDR3 totals 15 residues. In germline, CDR1 is SSHAT, CDR2 FNYEAQ (reference sequence). CDR3 nucleotide sequence: TGTGCTAGCAGCTTAGGAAGCGGGGGGTACAATGAGCAGTTCTTC. Translating it yields CASSLGSGGYNEQFF.

The CDR3 here is CASSPLFQNYNEQFF. The CDR3 DNA reads TGTGCCAGCAGCCCCCTGTTCCAGAACTACAATGAGCAGTTCTTC. The chain links TRBV5-4 to TRBJ2-1; D remains ambiguous. This CDR3 has 15 amino acids. Germline V gene lookup returns CDR1 SGHNT and CDR2 YYREEE (reference sequence). Trimming took 4 bases from V and 3 from J, leaving 14 bases between them.

This sequence joins TRBV7-2 and TRBJ2-7, with 9 bases fitting TRBD1. The CDR3 sequence is 14 residues long. With V trimmed by 2 bases and J by 3 bases, 2 bases remained unmatched. Germline CDR1 SGHTA, CDR2 FQGNSA. CDR3 DNA sequence: TGTGCCAGCAGCTTAACAGGGGGCCTCTACGAGCAGTACTTC. It yields the protein CASSLTGGLYEQYF.